The clone carrying this TCR beta chain was seen a handful of times. What it recognizes is unknown. Expressed TCRB transcripts were sequenced after all isolated RNA was converted to cDNA. The protocol was immunoSEQ multiplex PCR, while the TCRdb copy is restricted to in-frame clones and leaves out a portion. The sample has about 350,000 clones, roughly a fifth seen once. This sample stems from a study of beta chain features in type 1 diabetes. General study results and limits: There was a moderate but significant shortening of TCRB CDR3s in all four CD4+ subsets of Type 1 diabetes patients.

The receptor comes from a woman younger than 30 in good health. Sequencing was carried out using naive CD4+ T cells from blood.

This chain's CDR3 is CASSIEGSRDEQYF. CDR3 coding DNA: TGTGCCAGTAGTATAGAAGGCTCGAGGGACGAGCAGTACTTC. The genes are TRBV19 and TRBJ2-7, with D perhaps matching TRBD2 (5 bases). The CDR3 sequence is 14 residues long. Looked up from germline, CDR1 is LNHDA and CDR2 is SQIVND (reference sequence). V was shortened by 0 bases and J by 5 bases, with 11 bases between the two germline ends.